This TCR beta chain was profiled in a study of cytomegalovirus exposure and HLA in healthy donors (dated by TCRdb to about 2017). With respect to the entire study: An earlier analysis of around 600 of the donors reported 250 to 300 Gb of sequence data and roughly 110 million unique TCR beta sequences from about 180 million T cells. Around 320 gigabases of sequencing data and 78 million or so unique TCR sequences were included in an early release covering over 600 HLA-typed donors. Among the approximately 400 genotyped donors, approximately 82% belonged to the genetic ancestry cluster associated with self-reported Caucasian donors. The aim of the study was to test whether cataloging public T cell receptors could identify signatures of past pathogen exposure. The study profiled the T cell repertoires of around 700 subjects by immunosequencing and related them to cytomegalovirus serostatus. A separate validation cohort of 100 to 150 different subjects was used in addition to the 666-subject first cohort. To predict cytomegalovirus infection status, the study brought together high-throughput TCR immunosequencing, statistical association of individual TCRs with disease status, and machine learning. A later analysis re-analyzed previously published TCR beta repertoires from 500 to 700 donors and added high-resolution HLA genotyping to study TCR occurrence patterns. The later analysis used no new phenotypic data to find candidate immune exposures, relying instead on TCR beta sequences and their occurrence across donors. An earlier analysis of some 500 of the donors applied high-throughput TCR beta sequencing to assess whether each TCR beta V gene segment acted as functional or pseudogenic. Donor age, sex, ethnicity and CMV serostatus were compiled alongside the repertoire data. A later genetic analysis took genome-wide SNP genotypes for about 55% of the 666 donors and used that subset as a discovery cohort. All discovery cohort repertoires had been generated using a single sequencing platform. Both class I and class II loci were covered by HLA typing, at four-digit resolution. Typing coverage differed by locus: A, B, C, DRB1 and DQB1 were typed in roughly 629-630 donors, DQA1 in about 560, DPA1 in 606, and DPB1 in 472. A few DR-DQ haplotypes were handled as single units for association and clustering because linkage in the cohort was strong. Among approximately 370 genotyped donors of the cohort, an average of about 240,000 unique TCR beta nucleotide sequences was sequenced per donor, of which about 18% were non-productive.

Beyond this particular receptor, the publication reports: The earlier analysis of fewer than 750 of the donors excluded about 16 rarely observed V segments, including chromosome 9 orphons, because counts were too low. In a later analysis, TCR association rates were found to vary across HLA loci, with the most associated TCRs seen for DRB1 alleles and the fewest for HLA-C alleles. A total of roughly 160 TCR beta chains were listed by the study as associated with cytomegalovirus. Sequencing depth was assumed to be roughly uniform across donors in the presence/absence analyses, though that assumption may not hold. A further reported finding was that TCR beta sequences accurately predicted the HLA-A and HLA-B alleles for most subjects in the first cohort. Several of the top co-occurrence clusters appeared to be linked to parvovirus B19, influenza, CMV and Epstein-Barr virus, according to a later analysis. Cytomegalovirus status was reported to be diagnosed by the classifier with high specificity and sensitivity in both the original and validation cohorts. Assigning TCR associations to individual alleles was difficult when HLA alleles, especially DR and DQ, strongly co-occurred. A cluster of highly shared sequence variants was judged likely to represent a technical artifact of the sequencing pipeline. Linkage disequilibrium might explain the correlated functional status among segregating V segments, but an unknown experimental factor could not be excluded. In an earlier analysis of approximately 590 of the donors, most TCR beta V segments appeared in productive rearrangements about 87% or about 30% of the time, broadly matching IMGT annotations. HLA typing was unavailable for some donors at each locus, so association tests used only the typed subset. An association between a missense DCLRE1C variant and V-gene and J-gene trimming of TCR beta chains was found in a later genetic analysis and replicated in an independent cohort. Across donors, most TCR sequences were observed very rarely, whereas some public TCRs were present in many individuals. Three of the identified cytomegalovirus-associated TCR beta chains were confirmed in vitro to be specific for cytomegalovirus antigens. According to the authors, the approach could potentially be generalized to other disease states and immunological phenotypes. This cohort had only TCR beta chains sequenced, and the lack of alpha or paired-chain data limited which features could be detected. Specific HLA alleles were associated with 15,000 to 20,000 TCR beta sequences at a false discovery rate of 0.05 in a later analysis. CMV serostatus was the only immune exposure information available for the cohort. A later analysis found that HLA-associated TCR beta chains were more clonally expanded and had lower generation probabilities than equally common non-associated chains. A later analysis found that most CMV-associated TCR beta chains appeared HLA-restricted, with HLA associations seemingly driven largely by CMV exposure. Some IMGT-functional V segments, including TRBV6-2 and TRBV6-3, could not be distinguished by the 87-base-pair reads and were therefore excluded. Compared with the approximately 720-donor mean, donors in an Asian-associated ancestry cluster had fewer N-insertions in productive TCRs, according to a later genetic analysis.

Libraries were prepared through the immunoSEQ multiplex PCR assay. The multiplex PCR relied on a mix of 60 forward primers for TCR Vbeta segments and 13 reverse primers for TCR Jbeta segments. The CDR3 region of rearranged TCR beta genes was amplified from genomic DNA by a multiplex PCR assay. Amplified TCR beta libraries were sequenced as 87-base-pair reads on the Illumina HiSeq System. The source study handled its data this way. A later analysis counted tens of millions of unique TCR beta chains across the 650 to 800 repertoires, and some 11 million of these chains were shared by at least two donors. A nearest-neighbor algorithm error-corrected the raw reads and collapsed the reads into unique sequences, merging closely related sequences to remove PCR and sequencing errors. To assign V, D and J gene segments, CDR3 sequences were aligned to IMGT reference sequences. For a sequence to be retained, a match of at least six nucleotides to both a V gene segment and a J gene segment was required. A rearrangement counted as productive if the CDR3 had no stop codons and remained in frame with V and J, and every other rearrangement counted as non-productive. Following IMGT convention, CDR3 was defined as the stretch from the second conserved V-encoded cysteine up to the conserved J-encoded phenylalanine. The earlier analysis of a few hundred of the donors excluded any sequence lacking an unambiguous match to a single V gene segment. An earlier analysis of several hundred of the donors called V segments functional above 56.7% productive rearrangements and segregating when the between-donor standard deviation exceeded 5%. A statistical classification framework was built to diagnose cytomegalovirus status from the catalog of TCR beta chain sequences. In a later analysis, V and J genes were assigned by comparing TCR nucleotide sequences against IMGT/GENE-DB human TR gene sequences. In a later analysis, CDR3 sequences and most-parsimonious VDJ recombination scenarios were assigned using the TCRdist pipeline. In a later analysis, each TCR beta chain was defined by its CDR3 amino acid sequence together with its V-gene family, and reads without a unique V-gene family were excluded. In a later analysis, fewer than 600 highly shared, low-generation-probability nucleotide sequences were removed to address suspected cross-contamination and a sequencing artifact. In a later analysis, a clonal expansion index for each public chain was calculated from normalized within-repertoire ranks of inferred template counts. Generation probabilities in a later analysis came from a VDJ recombination model fitted to out-of-frame rearrangements, and those results were checked against IGoR. A later analysis scored TCR-TCR, TCR-HLA and TCR-CMV co-occurrence with hypergeometric tests, applying a repertoire-size bias correction to TCR pairs. A later analysis estimated false discovery rates by permuting HLA or CMV assignments 20 times. In a later analysis, co-occurring TCRs were grouped with DBSCAN, and TCRdist sequence similarity was added when clustering was performed within HLA-allele-positive subsets. Co-occurrence clustering excluded repertoires with fewer than 30,000 or more than 120,000 public chains, plus five with anomalous nucleotide sharing. TCRdb obtained this table from immuneACCESS and retained in-frame rearrangements with V and J assigned. These tables miss some clones; where compared with another copy, unresolved V genes account for less than half of the shortfall, and the remainder is unexplained. V, J and clone size were drawn from that table, and D and trimming were deduced from the DNA. The sample contains 200,000 to 250,000 clones, approximately 70% of them found a single time. The biggest ten clones account for roughly 1.9% of the sample.

The cohort was made up of 500 to 850 healthy bone marrow donors. At the time of sampling, every cohort member was nominally healthy, though immune exposures that went unrecorded were likely present. The donor was CMV seronegative and belonged to the group of 352 seronegative cohort members. A peripheral blood sample was provided by each donor, and peripheral blood mononuclear cells were used for TCR beta sequencing. The Qiagen DNeasy Blood Extraction Kit was used to extract genomic DNA from the blood cell samples. CDR3 length: 17 amino acids, cysteine to phenylalanine. Only the CDR3 region is kept as DNA, spanning 51 bases read in frame from base 1. The germline V gene encodes CDR1 SGDLS and CDR2 YYNGEE. V loses 4 bases of germline sequence and J loses 0 bases, and the interval between the two ends is 17 bases. This clone was seen only once. Its binding antigen is unknown. No per-base quality is available; no much larger clone lies one base away.

This sequence was found in a woman aged 25 to 45 in good health and CMV-seronegative. Rearrangement joined TRBV9 to TRBJ1-3; perhaps TRBD1 is the D gene, with 6 bases matching. Sample: PBMCs. The DNA sequence follows: TGTGCCAGCAGCCCACCGGACAGATTTACCTCTGGAAACACCATATATTTT. The translation is CASSPPDRFTSGNTIYF.